This T cell receptor (beta chain) was found in a study of T cell changes during pregnancy in multiple sclerosis (dated by TCRdb to between 2017 and 2020). Turning to the overall study: The study examined how the T cell repertoire changed over the course of pregnancy in women with multiple sclerosis.

Library construction relied on the immunoSEQ multiplex PCR assay. In TCRdb, the immuneACCESS table is reduced to in-frame sequences with V and J assigned. These tables do not hold every clone; where another copy was compared, an unresolved V gene accounts for under half, and the others remain unexplained. The sample profile shows approximately 41,000 clones; over 90% of them were found once. Of the sample, 0.39% falls within the top ten clones. Comment on this clone: Its target antigen remains unknown. No qualities accompany the bases; no much larger clone lies one base away.

V sheds 8 bases and J sheds 0 bases, leaving 16 bases between their ends. Taken from the germline V gene (reference sequence), the CDR1 and CDR2 loops are MNHEY and SMNVEV. The CDR3 runs 15 residues from the cysteine to the phenylalanine. The kept DNA is CDR3 alone, 45 bases in frame from the first base. This chain joins TRBV27 to TRBJ1-2, with the D segment identity uncertain. This TCR derives from a female donor with multiple sclerosis, enrolled in a pregnancy study. The sequences come from CD4+ T cells from peripheral blood mononuclear cells, collected in the second trimester of pregnancy. In nucleotide form, the sequence is TGTGCCAGCCGGGAATGGGATGGTTCTAACTATGGCTACACCTTC. The encoded protein is CASREWDGSNYGYTF.